The sequence of this TCR beta chain was determined in a study of type 1 regulatory T cells. Concerning this clonotype itself: Its antigen is as yet unknown.

One entry per CDR3 protein, called by TCRdb with MiXCR from the reads. The table shows about 24,000 distinct CDR3 sequences, with around 70% occurring only once. The receptor was isolated from a human donor in good health. The sequencing input was cultured T cells, either the whole culture or a sorted T cell fraction (not recorded which). Subset in this sample: Tr1-enriched cell product generated in vitro against host alloantigens.

In DNA, the CDR3 is TGTGCCAGCAGTTTAAGCGGGGGCGGGTCGGAGACCCAGTACTTC. This codes for CASSLSGGGSETQYF. The chain has TRBV12-3 or TRBV12-4 and TRBJ2-5; 8 bases align to TRBD2. V was pared by 2 bases and J by 5 bases, with 7 bases of the junction left unmatched. The CDR3 runs 15 residues.